The 9 T cell receptor beta chains below come from one sample, sequenced in a study of blood T cells in healthy people across ages (dated by TCRdb to the mid-2010s). The library was prepared using 5' RACE. Sequenced using an Illumina HiSeq 2500. A second about 6 to 11 cycle PCR used a sample-barcoded 5' primer and a J-beta primer mix. The raw public data were reprocessed by TCRdb itself: fastp quality trimming at Q25, MiXCR clonotype calling, in-frame beta chains only. When rows share a CDR3 protein, they turn into one entry using the most common DNA and genes. The table for this sample lists roughly 1,500,000 distinct CDR3 sequences; around 35% of them were counted only once. Jointly, the top ten make up 10% to 12% of the sample. The sequencing input was blood. All receptors come from a woman in her thirties in good health.

The chain is built from TRBV27 and TRBJ1-5; a possible D gene is TRBD1 (6 bases). Trimming left V 0 bases short and J 10 bases short, with 13 bases between. CDR1 and CDR2 from the germline V gene are MNHEY and SMNVEV (reference sequence). This CDR3 has 14 amino acids. The CDR3 region is CASSLSRGVGPQHF. Written as DNA, the CDR3 is TGTGCCAGCAGTTTATCGAGGGGGGTTGGTCCCCAGCATTTT.

This clonotype was seen a handful of times. The rearrangement uses TRBV6-4 and TRBJ1-2, with D hard to call. Trimming took off 2 bases at V and 8 bases at J, with 9 bases between the two ends. Germline V gives CDR1 MRHNA, CDR2 SNTAGT. The CDR3 extends over 12 amino acids. The CDR3 loop reads CASSDDQKGYTF. CDR3 coding DNA: TGTGCCAGCAGTGACGACCAGAAGGGCTACACCTTC.

In its sample, this clonotype was seen once. The V gene is TRBV24-1, the J gene TRBJ2-5; TRBD2 agrees at 9 bases. Trimming took 6 bases from V and 4 from J; bases not matched to a gene: 14. The CDR3 is 17 residues long. Germline CDR1 reads KGHDR; CDR2 reads SFDVKD. The CDR3 DNA sequence: TGTGCCACCAGTCCCGGACTAGCGCCCAAGAACCTAGAGACCCAGTACTTC. Protein: CATSPGLAPKNLETQYF.

J is TRBJ1-2 and V is TRBV4-1; maybe TRBD1 (6 bases). Trimming left V 1 base short and J 6 bases short, with 21 bases between. CDR1 and CDR2 (germline): MGHRA, YSYEKL. The CDR3 totals 17 residues. The DNA for the CDR3 is TGCGCCAGCAGCCAAGGGGACATTCTTGGGGGGATAAATGGCTACACCTTC. Its translation: CASSQGDILGGINGYTF.

The chain combines TRBV27 with TRBJ2-3; a weak D match, TRBD2 (6 bases). The V and J ends lost 3 bases and 6 bases respectively, with 16 bases between them. The germline CDR1 and CDR2 sequences are MNHEY and SMNVEV (reference sequence). This CDR3 region has 15 residues. The CDR3: CASSLTASEVDTQYF. The CDR3 DNA reads as TGTGCCAGCAGTTTGACGGCTAGCGAAGTTGATACGCAGTATTTT.

As regards this clonotype: A much bigger clone sits one base away, suggesting this may be a read error. The genes are TRBV4-1 and TRBJ2-5, with TRBD2 as a possible D gene (6 bases). The V gene's germline CDR1 is MGHRA and CDR2 YSYEKL. The CDR3 is made up of 16 amino acids. CDR3 DNA sequence: TGCGCCAGCAACCAAGAAACAAGGCAGGGACTGGAGACCCAGTACTTC. Translated, it gives CASNQETRQGLETQYF.

This clonotype showed up many times. The gene calls are TRBV20-1 and TRBJ2-3, with TRBD2 matching over 10 bases. Germline V gene sequence: CDR1 DFQATT, CDR2 SNEGSKA (reference sequence). The CDR3 has 14 amino acids. Losses at the gene ends were 6 bases for V and 5 bases for J; bases not matched to a gene: 8. The CDR3: CSAEERGGKDTQYF. The CDR3 nucleotides read TGCAGTGCAGAGGAGCGGGGGGGCAAAGATACGCAGTATTTT.

This clonotype was seen a handful of times. The rearrangement links TRBV28 to TRBJ1-6; 7 nucleotides line up with TRBD1. The CDR3 totals 15 residues. The J segment lost 5 bases and the V segment lost 4 bases, leaving 5 bases of the junction unmatched. Germline CDR1 is MDHEN and CDR2 is SYDVKM. The CDR3: CASSWGTDHNSPLHF. Written as DNA, the CDR3 is TGTGCCAGCAGTTGGGGGACAGATCATAATTCACCCCTCCACTTT.

This rearrangement joins TRBV20-1 to TRBJ1-1, with TRBD1 as a possible D gene (5 bases). The CDR3 runs to 16 residues. V was clipped by 0 bases and J by 4 bases, with 18 bases between them. Germline V gene lookup returns CDR1 DFQATT and CDR2 SNEGSKA (reference sequence). Written as DNA, the CDR3 is TGCAGTGCTAGAGATCCCGTGGGACGGAGGAGCACTGAAGCTTTCTTT. Residues: CSARDPVGRRSTEAFF.